What follows are 10 T cell receptor beta chains derived from one specimen sequenced in a study of CD8 T cells in ankylosing spondylitis. Findings and caveats of the study: In ankylosing spondylitis blood, a motif of seven or eight highly homologous TCR beta variants appeared characteristic.

TCRdb redid the calling of the 5' RACE reads with MiXCR, one entry per CDR3 protein. The sample holds approximately 300,000 distinct CDR3 sequences, approximately 8% seen once. The antigens of these receptors remain unknown. The sample comprised blood, either unsorted or a sorted T cell fraction (not recorded which). All receptors derive from a male donor with ankylosing spondylitis.

The chain has TRBV29-1 and TRBJ1-1; D might be TRBD1 (6 bases). CDR1 is SQVTM, CDR2 ANQGSEA, per germline. Trimming took off 1 base at V and 7 bases at J, with 16 bases between the two ends. This CDR3 comprises 14 residues. CDR3 DNA sequence: TGCAGCGTTGAAGCAGGGGCCACGGATGGTGAAGCTTTCTTT. This codes for CSVEAGATDGEAFF.

This clonotype occurred a few times. The V gene is TRBV5-1, the J gene TRBJ2-1, with 10 bases matching TRBD2. The V segment lost 2 bases and the J segment 4 bases; nucleotides outside the gene matches: 6. Germline CDR1 reads SGHRS; CDR2 reads YFSETQ. This CDR3 has 16 residues. This CDR3 is CASSLPPSGGYNEQFF. The CDR3, as DNA: TGCGCCAGCAGCTTACCCCCTAGCGGGGGATACAATGAGCAGTTCTTC.

This clonotype was found a few times. The chain combines TRBV6-5 with TRBJ1-2; D is unresolved. Trimming took 0 bases from V and 3 from J, leaving 11 bases between them. This CDR3 contains 15 residues. CDR1 and CDR2 (germline): MNHEY, SVGAGI. The CDR3 DNA follows: TGTGCCAGCAGTTACTCGCGGGGTGTAGACTATGGCTACACCTTC. Encoded protein: CASSYSRGVDYGYTF.

The gene calls are TRBV5-6 and TRBJ2-7; no firm D call. Germline lookup yields CDR1 SGHDT and CDR2 YYEEEE. The CDR3 runs to 16 residues. The ends were cut back, 2 bases at V and 2 bases at J, with 17 bases in the middle. The CDR3 DNA follows: TGTGCCAGCAGCTTCCGGACGGCCTATCCGGCCTACGAGCAGTACTTC. The encoded protein is CASSFRTAYPAYEQYF.

This clonotype appeared a few times. The chain has TRBV3-1 and TRBJ2-7; possible D gene TRBD1, 6 bases. The CDR3 has 15 residues. Germline CDR1 and CDR2: LGHDT and YNNKEL (reference sequence). V dropped 0 bases and J dropped 4 bases, with 13 bases sitting between them. The CDR3 region has the DNA TGTGCCAGCAGCCAAGATTTTTGGACAGCGTACGAGCAGTACTTC. Protein sequence: CASSQDFWTAYEQYF.

This clonotype was observed many times. The chain is built from TRBV20-1 and TRBJ2-7, with D possibly being TRBD1 (6 bases). The length of the CDR3 is 14 residues. Trimming pared 5 bases from V and 0 bases from J, leaving 14 bases between. The germline gives CDR1 DFQATT, CDR2 SNEGSKA (reference sequence). The CDR3 nucleotides are TGCAGTGCTCATGACAGGAGGAGCTCCTACGAGCAGTACTTC. As protein: CSAHDRRSSYEQYF.

The chain joins TRBV21-1 to TRBJ2-3; the D call of TRBD2 is as the table states it, not checked on the DNA. TRBV21-1 is a known pseudogene. The CDR3 has 16 amino acids. DNA for the CDR3: TGTGCCAGCAGCACCCCCAGCGGGATTTGCGCAGATACGCAGTATTTT. Residues: CASSTPSGICADTQYF.

This clonotype was found many times. This chain joins TRBV2 and TRBJ2-7; D remains unclear. The V end was cut by 8 bases, the J end by 1 base, with 6 bases between. CDR1 is SNHLY, CDR2 FYNNEI, per germline. CDR3 length: 11 amino acids. This CDR3 is CASANSYEQYF. CDR3 bases: TGTGCCAGCGCAAATTCCTACGAGCAGTACTTC. Together with reference TRBV2 and TRBJ2-7, the CDR3 gives the full variable domain: EPEVTQTPSHQVTQMGQEVILRCVPISNHLYFYWYRQILGQKVEFLVSFYNNEISEKSEIFDDQFSVERPDGSNFTLKIRSTKLEDSAMYFCASANSYEQYFGPGTRLTVT.

The chain has TRBV13 and TRBJ2-5; D perhaps matches TRBD1 (5 bases). The CDR3 loop spans 15 amino acids. Trimming took 0 bases from V and 5 from J, leaving 13 bases between them. In germline, CDR1 is PRHDT, CDR2 FYEKMQ (reference sequence). The CDR3 loop reads CASSLGRWKGETQYF. CDR3 coding DNA: TGTGCCAGCAGCTTAGGACGATGGAAGGGGGAGACCCAGTACTTC.

The genes are TRBV11-1 and TRBJ2-1, with D possibly matching TRBD2 (5 bases). Trimming shortened V by 6 bases and J by 4 bases, and 16 bases separated the two germline ends. CDR3 length equals 15 residues. Germline CDR1 reads SGHAT; CDR2 reads FQDESV (reference sequence). This chain's CDR3 is CASSIGGGGYNEQFF. CDR3 nucleotides: TGTGCCAGCAGTATCGGAGGTGGTGGGTACAATGAGCAGTTCTTC.